The next 6 T cell receptor beta chains were all read from a single sample in a study of tumor and adjacent non-tumor tissue in lung cancer. RNA was extracted from bulk tissue without any cell sorting. A modified ARM-PCR protocol with three rounds of nested PCR amplified TCRbeta. MiXCR was run by TCRdb on the multiplex PCR reads, yielding one entry per CDR3 protein. The table shows approximately 70,000 distinct CDR3 sequences, with 73% occurring only once. Sequencing input: lung tumor tissue. The receptors were gathered from a man aged 55 to 70 with non-small cell lung cancer.

At least ten counts were recorded for this clonotype. At one boundary the junction diverges from the germline segment, which might be a read error. The V gene is TRBV29-1, the J gene TRBJ2-5; no clear D gene. Germline-derived CDR1 and CDR2 are SQVTM and ANQGSEA. The CDR3 consists of 13 residues. CDR3 DNA: TGCAGCGATCCTTTCTACACCCAAGAGACACAGTACTTC. Translating gives CSDPFYTQETQYF.

Concerning this clonotype itself: Lacking the conserved final phenylalanine or tryptophan, this CDR3 likely reflects a read error. The chain links TRBV11-2 to TRBJ2-7, with D perhaps TRBD1 (6 bases). From germline, CDR1 is SGHAT and CDR2 FQNNGV. CDR3 size: 15 residues. The CDR3 DNA reads TGTGCCAGCAGCCTAGAGAGGGGGAGCTCCTACGAGCAGTACTCC. It yields the protein CASSLERGSSYEQYS.

In this sample, this clonotype turned up once. A junction end diverges from the germline sequence, so it may reflect a read error. The CDR3 bases are TGCGCCAGCAGCGTAGGACAGGACACCGGGGAGCTGCCTTTT. This encodes CASSVGQDTGELPF. The genes are TRBV5-1 and TRBJ2-2; 7 nucleotides align to TRBD1. The germline V gene encodes CDR1 SGHRS and CDR2 YFSETQ. The CDR3 spans 14 residues.

With respect to this clonotype: Mismatch with germline at one junction end may stem from a read error. The chain links TRBV29-1 to TRBJ1-1; 7 nucleotides line up with TRBD1. CDR1 and CDR2 from the germline V gene are SQVTM and ANQGSEA. This CDR3 region has 13 residues. The CDR3 region is CCASAGGDTETFF. Here the CDR3 DNA reads TGTTGCGCCTCGGCAGGGGGGGACACTGAAACTTTCTTT.

As for this clonotype: A much larger clone lies one base from this, so it may be a read error. V usage is TRBV20-1 and J usage is TRBJ1-1; D unresolved. The germline CDR1 and CDR2 sequences are DFQATT and SNEGSKA (reference sequence). CDR3 length: 11 residues. This CDR3 is CSDEGKTEALF. For the CDR3, the DNA is TGCAGTGATGAAGGGAAAACTGAAGCTTTATTT.

Note on this clonotype: The junction does not match germline at one end; this may be a read error. This sequence joins TRBV28 and TRBJ1-1, with D possibly TRBD1 on 6 matching bases. The CDR3 has 11 residues. Germline V CDR1 and CDR2: MDHEN, SYDVKM. The CDR3 DNA follows: TGTGCCAGCATGGGGGGGCGGAAAGCTTCCTTT. This encodes CASMGGRKASF.